This record concerns one T cell receptor beta chain sequence. Assay: immunoSEQ multiplex PCR; the TCRdb copy retains only in-frame clones and omits some. The data hold tens of thousands of clones, with 93% observed a single time. This sample is part of a study of siplizumab effects on memory and regulatory T cells. Trimming shortened V by 4 bases and J by 1 base, and 11 bases separated the two germline ends. The CDR3 covers 15 residues. Germline-derived CDR1 and CDR2 are SEHNR and FQNEAQ (reference sequence). The clonotype originates from a human donor in good health. This chain links TRBV7-9 with TRBJ1-3; no clear D. What was sequenced was CD8+ T cells sorted from blood. The CDR3 DNA follows: TGTGCCAGCAGCTCGGACCCCTGGTCTGGAAACACCATATATTTT. It codes for CASSSDPWSGNTIYF.